These 27 T cell receptor beta chains were sequenced from one sample in a study of glioma-infiltrating T cells after dendritic cell vaccination. Time point denoted: after dendritic cell vaccination, including at tumor progression/relapse. Clones were read by immunoSEQ multiplex PCR, and TCRdb kept only the in-frame ones, dropping some. The table has roughly 87,000 clones, over 80% seen once. The sequencing used blood, collected after dendritic cell vaccination. The origin of the receptors is a human donor with glioblastoma.

This chain joins TRBV29-1 and TRBJ1-2, with D possibly TRBD1 on 5 matching bases. Germline-derived CDR1 and CDR2 are SQVTM and ANQGSEA. V lost 4 bases to trimming and J lost 7 bases, with 13 bases between them. The CDR3 length is 12 residues. CDR3 nucleotides: TGCAGCGTTGTGGAGGGGATGGGTGGCTACACCTTC. It specifies CSVVEGMGGYTF.

This clone appeared once. The chain has TRBV5-1 and TRBJ2-1; 11 bases are shared with TRBD2. The CDR3 is 15 amino acids. Trimming took 4 bases from V and 9 from J; bases not matched to a gene: 9. From germline, CDR1 is SGHRS and CDR2 YFSETQ. This chain's CDR3 is CASSPGVAGGSEQFF. CDR3 DNA: TGCGCCAGCAGCCCCGGGGTAGCGGGGGGGTCTGAGCAGTTCTTC.

With respect to this clone: Germline is not matched at one junction end, which may reflect a read error. CDR3 bases: TGTGCCAGCAATTACGGACAGGGTAGGGAAAATTCACCCCTCCACTTT. Protein product: CASNYGQGRENSPLHF. The chain joins TRBV6-5 to TRBJ1-6; 8 bases line up with TRBD1. The CDR3 spans 16 residues. CDR1 and CDR2 from the germline V gene are MNHEY and SVGAGI.

The chain recombines TRBV4-2 with TRBJ2-1, with D possibly matching TRBD2 (7 bases). CDR1 LGHNA and CDR2 YNFKEQ come from the germline V gene. With 5 bases removed from V and 1 base from J, the gap between germline ends came to 9 bases. There are 14 residues in the CDR3. CDR3 sequence (DNA): TGTGCCAGCAGCGGGGGGGCATCCTACAATGAGCAGTTCTTC. Its translation is CASSGGASYNEQFF.

V and J are TRBV7-9 and TRBJ1-6, with TRBD1 matching 9 bases. From germline, CDR1 is SEHNR and CDR2 FQNEAQ (reference sequence). V lost 5 bases, J lost 0 bases, and 5 bases stayed unmatched. This CDR3 spans 17 amino acids. The CDR3 is CASSPGTGSSYNSPLHF. The CDR3 nucleotides are TGTGCCAGCAGCCCCGGGACAGGGAGCTCCTATAATTCACCCCTCCACTTT.

This chain connects TRBV7-6 to TRBJ2-2; 12 nucleotides match TRBD2. The CDR3 sequence is 17 residues long. With V trimmed by 2 bases and J by 6 bases, 7 bases remained unmatched. Germline CDR1 and CDR2: SGHVS and FNYEAQ. CDR3 protein: CASSLRVTSGGSGELFF. Written as DNA, the CDR3 is TGTGCCAGCAGCTTAAGGGTGACTAGCGGGGGATCCGGGGAGCTGTTTTTT.

The V gene is TRBV5-6, the J gene TRBJ1-1; 9 bases match TRBD1. The junction had 10 bases not matched to a gene; V was cut back by 6 bases and J by 1 base. The CDR3 totals 16 residues. Germline CDR1 is SGHDT and CDR2 is YYEEEE. The CDR3 region has the DNA TGTGCCAGCACCACGGACAGGGGCCGCTCGAACACTGAAGCTTTCTTT. Translating gives CASTTDRGRSNTEAFF.

This chain links TRBV4-2 with TRBJ1-2, with D possibly matching TRBD1 (5 bases). CDR3 length: 12 amino acids. Trimming pared 3 bases from V and 6 bases from J, leaving 8 bases between. Germline V gene data show CDR1 as LGHNA and CDR2 as YNFKEQ. The CDR3 protein is CASSQQGNGYTF. DNA for the CDR3: TGTGCCAGCAGCCAGCAGGGCAATGGCTACACCTTC.

The chain is built from TRBV6-5 and TRBJ1-2; TRBD1 matches 10 bases. The J segment lost 8 bases and the V segment lost 2 bases, leaving 11 bases of the junction unmatched. Germline V gene lookup returns CDR1 MNHEY and CDR2 SVGAGI. The CDR3 loop spans 16 amino acids. CDR3 DNA sequence: TGTGCCAGCAGTTACCGAAGGACAGGGGGTGAGAGCGGCTACACCTTC. Translating gives CASSYRRTGGESGYTF.

This chain uses TRBV2 with TRBJ2-5; weak D call: TRBD1 (6 bases). The germline CDR1 and CDR2 sequences are SNHLY and FYNNEI. This CDR3 region has 14 residues. Trimming took 6 bases from V and 4 from J, leaving 15 bases between them. The CDR3 nucleotides read TGTGCCAGCAGCGTTCCCACAGGGCGAGAGACCCAGTACTTC. Its protein is CASSVPTGRETQYF.

The V and J genes are TRBV4-3 and TRBJ2-3; D is uncertain. Germline assignment: CDR1 LGHNA and CDR2 YSLEER. V lost 0 bases and J lost 4, with 17 bases in between. This CDR3 comprises 17 residues. The CDR3 region has the DNA TGCGCCAGCAGCCAAGATTATGCACGAGTTACGGCAGATACGCAGTATTTT. Protein product: CASSQDYARVTADTQYF.

This chain connects TRBV25-1 to TRBJ2-5; 9 nucleotides line up with TRBD1. This CDR3 contains 15 residues. The trim removed 5 bases at V and 11 bases at J, leaving 15 bases unmatched. Germline values: CDR1 MGHDK, CDR2 SYGVNS. The CDR3 spells CASSPPGQGFYGQYF. CDR3 nucleotide sequence: TGTGCCAGCAGTCCTCCGGGACAGGGATTCTACGGGCAGTACTTC.

The V call is TRBV7-2, the J call TRBJ2-7; 10 bases fit TRBD1. Germline trimming cut 3 bases from V and 3 bases from J; bases unmatched to any gene: 5. This CDR3 is built from 15 residues. Germline CDR1 SGHTA, CDR2 FQGNSA. CDR3 amino acids: CASSFTGTGDYEQYF. The CDR3 nucleotides are TGTGCCAGCAGCTTTACGGGGACAGGGGACTACGAGCAGTACTTC. Full variable domain (remainder filled in from reference TRBV7-2 and TRBJ2-7): GAGVSQSPSNKVTEKGKDVELRCDPISGHTALYWYRQSLGQGLEFLIYFQGNSAPDKSGLPSDRFSAERTGGSVSTLTIQRTQQEDSAVYLCASSFTGTGDYEQYFGPGTRLTVT.

This clone has a single count. The genes are TRBV25-1 and TRBJ1-1, with 10 nucleotides matching TRBD1. CDR1 is MGHDK, CDR2 SYGVNS, per germline. This CDR3 spans 17 amino acids. V lost 4 bases, J lost 0 bases, and 8 bases stayed unmatched. As DNA, the CDR3 is TGTGCCAGCAGTGCCACCGGGACAGGGGTTCTGAACACTGAAGCTTTCTTT. Residues: CASSATGTGVLNTEAFF.

The rearrangement links TRBV7-3 to TRBJ2-7; D may be TRBD1 (5 bases). Germline V gene sequence: CDR1 SGHTA, CDR2 FQGTGA. Trimming cost V 4 bases and J 4 bases, with 20 bases left between them. The CDR3 has 16 residues. CDR3 sequence (DNA): TGTGCCAGCAGCTCTACAGGAGCCGCGACCTTATACGAGCAGTACTTC. It is translated as CASSSTGAATLYEQYF.

This chain uses TRBV4-3 with TRBJ2-7, with D maybe TRBD1 (5 bases). The V end was cut by 0 bases, the J end by 4 bases, with 10 bases between. The CDR3 covers 14 residues. Germline loops: CDR1 LGHNA, CDR2 YSLEER. The CDR3, as DNA: TGCGCCAGCAGCCAAGAAGGGGCGGCGTACGAGCAGTACTTC. Protein: CASSQEGAAYEQYF.

The rearrangement joins TRBV5-1 to TRBJ2-3; TRBD2 is a possible D gene (5 bases). Per germline, CDR1 SGHRS and CDR2 YFSETQ. Trimming removed 0 bases at V and 0 bases at J, with 8 bases between. The CDR3 covers 15 residues. The CDR3 coding sequence is TGCGCCAGCAGCTTGGCGGGGAGTAGCACAGATACGCAGTATTTT. Translated, it gives CASSLAGSSTDTQYF.

J is TRBJ2-5 and V is TRBV30, with D tentatively TRBD2 (7 bases). Germline lookup yields CDR1 GTSNPN and CDR2 SVGIG (reference sequence). This CDR3 is built from 15 residues. Trimming took 4 bases from V and 1 from J, leaving 16 bases between them. This CDR3 reads CAWIEGGALQETQYF. The CDR3 DNA follows: TGTGCCTGGATTGAGGGGGGGGCCCTCCAAGAGACCCAGTACTTC.

The V and J genes are TRBV11-2 and TRBJ2-2; TRBD1 matches at 8 bases. Germline lookup yields CDR1 SGHAT and CDR2 FQNNGV. CDR3 size: 14 residues. V shed 5 bases, J shed 5 bases, and the junction held 4 bases outside the gene matches. DNA for the CDR3: TGTGCCAGCAGCATCAGGACAGGGACCGGGGAGCTGTTTTTT. Amino acids: CASSIRTGTGELFF.

The chain employs TRBV5-6 and TRBJ1-2; the D is unclear. The CDR3 length is 12 residues. V was cut by 4 bases and J by 8 bases, with 12 bases left in between. Germline CDR1 is SGHDT and CDR2 is YYEEEE. Here the CDR3 reads CASSPGKIGYTF. CDR3 bases: TGTGCCAGCAGCCCAGGTAAAATCGGCTACACCTTC.

There are a few counts of this clone. The V gene is TRBV6-1, the J gene TRBJ2-7; D is unresolved. The CDR3 totals 14 residues. V was pared by 8 bases and J by 2 bases, with 16 bases between. The germline CDR1 and CDR2 sequences are MNHNS and SASEGT. In nucleotides, the CDR3 is TGTGCCAGCCATGAAATCACTGGGCCCTACGAGCAGTACTTC. The encoded protein is CASHEITGPYEQYF.

Remarks on this clone: At the DNA level, this CDR3 is encoded by other sequences in the same sample as well. The chain uses TRBV7-6 and TRBJ2-5; D uncertain. The germline V and J ends were trimmed by 6 bases and 5 bases, with 13 bases remaining between them. CDR1 SGHVS and CDR2 FNYEAQ come from the germline V gene. The CDR3 covers 13 residues. The CDR3 is CASSLDSQETQYF. The CDR3 DNA follows: TGTGCCAGCAGTCTCGACTCCCAGGAGACCCAGTACTTC.

V gene TRBV6-1 combines with J gene TRBJ1-1; possible D gene TRBD1, 5 bases. CDR1 is MNHNS and CDR2 is SASEGT in the germline V gene. The V gene lost 6 bases and the J gene lost 0 bases, with 11 bases spanning the gap. This CDR3 contains 14 residues. For the CDR3, the DNA is TGTGCCAGCAGGCCGGGGGAAATGAACACTGAAGCTTTCTTT. It yields the protein CASRPGEMNTEAFF.

The rearrangement uses TRBV9 and TRBJ2-3; 12 bases fit TRBD2. Trimming took 0 bases from V and 5 from J; bases not matched to a gene: 7. The CDR3 runs 17 residues. Germline V CDR1 and CDR2: SGDLS, YYNGEE. The CDR3: CASSVAPLAGGGDTQYF. CDR3 in DNA: TGTGCCAGCAGCGTAGCCCCACTAGCGGGGGGCGGAGATACGCAGTATTTT.

This clone has more than one count but fewer than ten. The rearrangement joins TRBV29-1 to TRBJ1-4; D call uncertain. CDR3 length equals 12 residues. The germline gives CDR1 SQVTM, CDR2 ANQGSEA. V was cut by 1 base and J by 8 bases, with 8 bases left in between. The CDR3 reads CSVEGTREKLFF. CDR3 DNA sequence: TGCAGCGTTGAAGGGACTAGGGAAAAACTGTTTTTT. Full variable domain (rest looked up from reference TRBV29-1 and TRBJ1-4): SAVISQKPSRDICQRGTSLTIQCQVDSQVTMMFWYRQQPGQSLTLIATANQGSEATYESGFVIDKFPISRPNLTFSTLTVSNMSPEDSSIYLCSVEGTREKLFFGSGTQLSVL.

Turning to this clone: Other nucleotide sequences in the sample specify the same CDR3. This chain connects TRBV13 to TRBJ1-1; 9 nucleotides match TRBD1. This CDR3 comprises 13 residues. V shed 3 bases and J 8 bases; nucleotides not matched to a gene: 4. In germline, CDR1 is PRHDT, CDR2 FYEKMQ (reference sequence). The CDR3 DNA is TGTGCCAGCAGCTTGGGACAGGGAGCAGAAGCTTTCTTT. Translation gives CASSLGQGAEAFF.

The V and J genes are TRBV4-1 and TRBJ2-3; 10 bases map to TRBD1. J lost 2 bases, V lost 4 bases, and 6 bases had no gene match. The germline CDR1 and CDR2 sequences are MGHRA and YSYEKL. This CDR3 has 16 residues. The CDR3 DNA is TGCGCCAGCAGCCCAAGGGACAGGGGAAACACAGATACGCAGTATTTT. Protein: CASSPRDRGNTDTQYF.